This T cell receptor (beta chain) was sequenced during a study of shared clonotypes between healthy human individuals. Assay: immunoSEQ multiplex PCR; the TCRdb copy retains only in-frame clones and omits some. The sample has around 1,900,000 clones; just over 90% are singletons. This CDR3 is 14 amino acids long. Trimming removed 4 bases at V and 2 bases at J, with 12 bases between. The V gene's germline CDR1 is SEHNR and CDR2 FQNEAQ (reference sequence). In the naive CD8 group, cells lacked CD45RO and were positively selected for CCR7, so terminally differentiated effector memory CD45RA+ cells were left out.

The sequenced material came from naive CD8+ T cells from PBMCs. The chain combines TRBV7-9 with TRBJ2-7, with D possibly being TRBD1 or TRBD2 (5 bases each). The source is a man younger than 30 in good health. Some clones in this sample may be carry-over from other donors' samples. CDR3 sequence reads: CASSSWDGTYEQYF. CDR3 DNA: TGTGCCAGCAGCTCATGGGACGGAACCTACGAGCAGTACTTC.